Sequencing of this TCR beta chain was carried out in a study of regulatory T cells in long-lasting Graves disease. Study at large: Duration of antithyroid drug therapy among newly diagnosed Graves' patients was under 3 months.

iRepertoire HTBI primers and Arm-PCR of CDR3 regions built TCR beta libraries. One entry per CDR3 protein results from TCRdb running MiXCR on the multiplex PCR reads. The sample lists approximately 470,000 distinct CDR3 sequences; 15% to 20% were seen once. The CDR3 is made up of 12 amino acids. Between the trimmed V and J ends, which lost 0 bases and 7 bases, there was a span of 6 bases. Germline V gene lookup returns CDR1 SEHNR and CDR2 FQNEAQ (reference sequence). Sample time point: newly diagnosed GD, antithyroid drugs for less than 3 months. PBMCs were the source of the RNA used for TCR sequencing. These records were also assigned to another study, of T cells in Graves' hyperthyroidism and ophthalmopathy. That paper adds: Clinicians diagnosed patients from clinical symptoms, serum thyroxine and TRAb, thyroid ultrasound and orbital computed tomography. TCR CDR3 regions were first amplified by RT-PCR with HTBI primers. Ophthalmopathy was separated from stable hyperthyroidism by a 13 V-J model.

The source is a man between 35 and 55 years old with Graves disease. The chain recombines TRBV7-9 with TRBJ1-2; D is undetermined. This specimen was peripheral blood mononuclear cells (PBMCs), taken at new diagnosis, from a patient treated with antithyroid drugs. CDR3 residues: CASSLAGRGYTF. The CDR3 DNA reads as TGTGCCAGCAGCTTAGCAGGACGTGGCTACACCTTC.